The clone carrying this T cell receptor beta chain showed up many times. The data originate from a study of T cell repertoires in cytomegalovirus infection. Germline V gene data show CDR1 as MGHRA and CDR2 as YSYEKL. The CDR3 contains 15 residues. After removal of 0 bases from V and 3 bases from J, the junction contained 4 bases not matched to a gene. TCRdb passed the reads through MiXCR, listing each CDR3 protein once. The repertoire holds just under 300,000 distinct CDR3 sequences, with around 9.1% as singletons. The V call is TRBV4-1, the J call TRBJ1-1; 7 bases map to TRBD1. The clonotype originates from a human donor in good health (CMV status not recorded). Some clones in this sample may be carry-over from other donors' samples. Material: PBMCs. CDR3 in amino acids: CASSQDQGQYTEAFF. Written as DNA, the CDR3 is TGCGCCAGCAGCCAAGATCAGGGACAGTACACTGAAGCTTTCTTT.